Presented here are 22 T cell receptor beta chains from one specimen sequenced in a study of CD8 T cells in ankylosing spondylitis. Via MiXCR, TCRdb re-called the 5' RACE reads, giving one row per CDR3 protein. The table lists 30,000 to 40,000 distinct CDR3 sequences, less than 4% of them singletons, with approximately 3% in the top ten. Sequenced sample: blood, either unsorted or a sorted T cell fraction (not recorded which). All receptors come from a male donor with ankylosing spondylitis or in good health (not recorded which).

The table lists this clonotype with many counts. The chain combines TRBV9 with TRBJ2-5; the match to TRBD1 covers 11 bases. V trimming: 2 bases; J trimming: 4 bases; junction bases outside the gene matches: 4. This CDR3 has 15 residues. Germline loops: CDR1 SGDLS, CDR2 YYNGEE. CDR3 residues: CASSVWDRGGETQYF. CDR3 nucleotides: TGTGCCAGCAGCGTCTGGGACAGGGGGGGAGAGACCCAGTACTTC.

This clonotype was picked up many times. The chain couples TRBV9 to TRBJ2-1, with 7 bases that match TRBD2. V lost 0 bases and J lost 4; bases outside the gene matches: 7. The CDR3 totals 16 residues. Germline V gives CDR1 SGDLS, CDR2 YYNGEE. The CDR3 DNA reads TGTGCCAGCAGCGTAGGGATGAGCGGGACTTACAATGAGCAGTTCTTC. This gives the protein CASSVGMSGTYNEQFF.

V usage is TRBV9 and J usage is TRBJ2-1; TRBD1 aligns across 7 bases. Trimming took 4 bases from V and 4 from J; bases not matched to a gene: 8. The germline V gene encodes CDR1 SGDLS and CDR2 YYNGEE. CDR3 size: 15 residues. DNA for the CDR3: TGTGCCAGCAGCATCGGGACAGCGGATTACAATGAGCAGTTCTTC. It yields the protein CASSIGTADYNEQFF.

This clonotype has a count of ten or more. The chain recombines TRBV9 with TRBJ1-6; the D is unclear. The germline V and J ends were trimmed by 0 bases and 7 bases, with 8 bases remaining between them. The CDR3 spans 14 residues. Germline loops: CDR1 SGDLS, CDR2 YYNGEE. This CDR3 is CASSVVDRNSPLHF. The CDR3 DNA follows: TGTGCCAGCAGCGTAGTCGATCGGAATTCACCCCTCCACTTT.

The chain couples TRBV9 to TRBJ2-6, with TRBD1 matching 12 bases. Germline-derived CDR1 and CDR2 are SGDLS and YYNGEE. This CDR3 region has 18 residues. V lost 3 bases and J lost 3; bases outside the gene matches: 7. The CDR3 coding sequence is TGTGCCAGCAGCGGGAGGGACAGGGGGCGGTTTGGGGCCAACGTCCTGACTTTC. Its protein is CASSGRDRGRFGANVLTF.

This clonotype was detected ten times or more. The genes are TRBV9 and TRBJ2-1, with a tentative D call TRBD1 (6 bases). CDR1 is SGDLS and CDR2 is YYNGEE in the germline V gene. This CDR3 spans 15 amino acids. V shed 3 bases and J shed 1 base, with 11 bases lying between them. The chain's CDR3 is CASSATGNSYNEQFF. CDR3 nucleotides: TGTGCCAGCAGCGCAACAGGGAATTCCTACAATGAGCAGTTCTTC.

This clonotype was observed many times. The J gene is TRBJ2-3, the V gene TRBV9; D might be TRBD1 (6 bases). V dropped 0 bases and J dropped 4 bases, with 12 bases sitting between them. The CDR3 extends over 15 amino acids. The germline gives CDR1 SGDLS, CDR2 YYNGEE. CDR3 loop: CASSVEGVRSDTQYF. The DNA for the CDR3 is TGTGCCAGCAGCGTAGAGGGGGTGAGGTCAGATACGCAGTATTTT.

This clonotype has at least ten counts. This chain links TRBV9 with TRBJ2-5; 10 nucleotides match TRBD2. CDR3 length equals 16 residues. With 0 bases clipped from V and 1 base from J, the junction kept 3 bases outside the gene matches. The V gene's germline CDR1 is SGDLS and CDR2 YYNGEE. CDR3 DNA sequence: TGTGCCAGCAGCGTAGATCCTAGCGGGGGCCAAGAGACCCAGTACTTC. Translating it yields CASSVDPSGGQETQYF.

This clonotype was observed many times. V and J are TRBV9 and TRBJ2-5, with D perhaps matching TRBD1 (6 bases). The CDR3 runs 16 residues. Germline CDR1 and CDR2: SGDLS and YYNGEE. Trimming removed 5 bases at V and 1 base at J, with 18 bases between. CDR3 coding DNA: TGTGCCAGCAGTCTTTCTGGACAGACACGCCAAGAGACCCAGTACTTC. Amino acid sequence: CASSLSGQTRQETQYF.

In this sample, this clonotype turned up many times. The chain carries TRBV9 and TRBJ2-3, with 7 bases fitting TRBD2. Germline values: CDR1 SGDLS, CDR2 YYNGEE. This CDR3 is 16 amino acids long. The V and J ends lost 3 bases and 3 bases, in that order; junction bases with no gene match: 10. In nucleotides, the CDR3 is TGTGCCAGCAGCGCCCGGAGTAAGGGAGGGACAGATACGCAGTATTTT. Its protein is CASSARSKGGTDTQYF.

This clonotype has a count of ten or more. The V gene is TRBV9, the J gene TRBJ2-1; TRBD1 might be the D (6 bases). CDR1 and CDR2 from the germline V gene are SGDLS and YYNGEE. CDR3 length: 15 amino acids. V lost 0 bases, J lost 12 bases, and 19 bases lay in between. This chain's CDR3 is CASSVGGPGGLGQFF. The CDR3 DNA reads as TGTGCCAGCAGCGTAGGGGGGCCAGGTGGTTTAGGGCAGTTCTTC.

This clonotype was counted many times. DNA for the CDR3: TGTGCCAGCAGCTCTCAAGGACTAGCGGGAGGTATCAATGAGCAGTTCTTC. Protein sequence: CASSSQGLAGGINEQFF. The V and J genes are TRBV9 and TRBJ2-1; 14 bases fit TRBD2. CDR3 size: 17 residues. The V and J ends lost 4 bases and 6 bases, in that order; junction bases with no gene match: 9. Germline loops: CDR1 SGDLS, CDR2 YYNGEE.

The table lists this clonotype with many counts. The chain recombines TRBV9 with TRBJ1-2; D is undetermined. CDR1 and CDR2 from the germline V gene are SGDLS and YYNGEE. The CDR3 consists of 14 residues. Between the trimmed V and J ends, which lost 0 bases and 3 bases, there was a span of 9 bases. The CDR3 loop reads CASSVATSDYGYTF. As DNA, the CDR3 is TGTGCCAGCAGCGTAGCTACATCGGACTATGGCTACACCTTC.

This clonotype occurred many times. The CDR3 nucleotides read TGTGCCAGCAGCGTAGACGGGGCGGCCCCCGGGGAGCTGTTTTTT. This gives the protein CASSVDGAAPGELFF. The rearrangement links TRBV9 to TRBJ2-2; possibly TRBD1 or TRBD2 for D (5 bases each). Trimming cost V 0 bases and J 6 bases, with 12 bases left between them. There are 15 residues in the CDR3. In germline, CDR1 is SGDLS, CDR2 YYNGEE.

This clonotype appeared many times. V is TRBV9 and J is TRBJ2-2; D unresolved. V was pared by 0 bases and J by 1 base, with 7 bases between. This CDR3 comprises 15 residues. Germline CDR1 and CDR2: SGDLS and YYNGEE. The DNA of the CDR3 is TGTGCCAGCAGCGTAGTAGGGCAGAACACCGGGGAGCTGTTTTTT. It specifies CASSVVGQNTGELFF. Variable domain in full (rest from reference TRBV9 and TRBJ2-2): DSGVTQTPKHLITATGQRVTLRCSPRSGDLSVYWYQQSLDQGLQFLIQYYNGEERAKGNILERFSAQQFPDLHSELNLSSLELGDSALYFCASSVVGQNTGELFFGEGSRLTVL.

This clonotype counts as medium-sized. The gene calls are TRBV4-2 and TRBJ2-7, with a tentative D call TRBD2 (5 bases). The CDR3 consists of 16 residues. Germline V gene data show CDR1 as LGHNA and CDR2 as YNFKEQ. The V end lost 4 bases, the J end lost 3 bases, and 19 bases lay between the germline ends. CDR3 DNA sequence: TGTGCCAGCAGCCGGGCTAGCCACAACCTTCTCTACGAGCAGTACGTC. Residues: CASSRASHNLLYEQYV.

This clonotype was seen repeatedly, ten times or more. This chain connects TRBV9 to TRBJ2-1; no firm D call. CDR3 length equals 14 residues. V shed 0 bases and J shed 5 bases, with 9 bases lying between them. The germline V gene has CDR1 SGDLS and CDR2 YYNGEE. CDR3: CASSVAGGNNEQFF. The DNA of the CDR3 is TGTGCCAGCAGCGTAGCTGGCGGCAACAATGAGCAGTTCTTC.

In its sample, this clonotype was seen many times. The chain has TRBV9 and TRBJ2-5, with 10 bases matching TRBD1. The ends lost 3 bases at V and 0 bases at J; junction bases unmatched: 5. The CDR3 sequence is 16 residues long. CDR1 SGDLS and CDR2 YYNGEE come from the germline V gene. The DNA for the CDR3 is TGTGCCAGCAGCGATCCGGACAGGGGGTACCAAGAGACCCAGTACTTC. Translation gives CASSDPDRGYQETQYF.

Ten or more counts support this clonotype. The chain carries TRBV9 and TRBJ2-1; D call uncertain. Trimming removed 0 bases from V and 0 bases from J, with 10 bases in between. From germline, CDR1 is SGDLS and CDR2 YYNGEE. This CDR3 spans 16 amino acids. As DNA, the CDR3 is TGTGCCAGCAGCGTAGAGATACACGGCTCCTACAATGAGCAGTTCTTC. Translating it yields CASSVEIHGSYNEQFF. The full variable domain, in which reference TRBV9 and TRBJ2-1 provide the parts outside the CDR3, is DSGVTQTPKHLITATGQRVTLRCSPRSGDLSVYWYQQSLDQGLQFLIQYYNGEERAKGNILERFSAQQFPDLHSELNLSSLELGDSALYFCASSVEIHGSYNEQFFGPGTRLTVL.

By proportion, this clonotype is medium-sized. This rearrangement joins TRBV9 to TRBJ2-3; 7 bases are shared with TRBD2. The CDR3 is 17 amino acids. Trimming at V came to 3 bases and at J to 2 bases, leaving 12 bases not matched to a gene. Germline assignment: CDR1 SGDLS and CDR2 YYNGEE. Here the CDR3 reads CASSARRAGEFTDTQYF. CDR3 sequence (DNA): TGTGCCAGCAGCGCCAGGCGGGCGGGGGAATTCACAGATACGCAGTATTTT. Full variable domain (rest looked up from reference TRBV9 and TRBJ2-3): DSGVTQTPKHLITATGQRVTLRCSPRSGDLSVYWYQQSLDQGLQFLIQYYNGEERAKGNILERFSAQQFPDLHSELNLSSLELGDSALYFCASSARRAGEFTDTQYFGPGTRLTVL.

The sample holds many counts of this clonotype. The J gene is TRBJ2-1, the V gene TRBV9; 11 bases align to TRBD2. Per germline, CDR1 SGDLS and CDR2 YYNGEE. V was clipped by 7 bases and J by 4 bases; unmatched bases: 13. CDR3 length: 17 amino acids. The CDR3 is CASGGALAGGIYNEQFF. The CDR3 DNA follows: TGTGCCAGCGGAGGGGCCTTAGCGGGAGGGATATACAATGAGCAGTTCTTC. The full variable domain, with the rest looked up from reference TRBV9 and TRBJ2-1, is DSGVTQTPKHLITATGQRVTLRCSPRSGDLSVYWYQQSLDQGLQFLIQYYNGEERAKGNILERFSAQQFPDLHSELNLSSLELGDSALYFCASGGALAGGIYNEQFFGPGTRLTVL.

This clonotype was observed a handful of times. The V and J genes are TRBV9 and TRBJ1-5; D is uncertain. The CDR3 spans 13 residues. Per germline, CDR1 SGDLS and CDR2 YYNGEE. Trimming shortened V by 0 bases and J by 7 bases, and 8 bases separated the two germline ends. As DNA, the CDR3 is TGTGCCAGCAGCGTAGGTGGGGAACAGCCCCAGCATTTT. As protein: CASSVGGEQPQHF.